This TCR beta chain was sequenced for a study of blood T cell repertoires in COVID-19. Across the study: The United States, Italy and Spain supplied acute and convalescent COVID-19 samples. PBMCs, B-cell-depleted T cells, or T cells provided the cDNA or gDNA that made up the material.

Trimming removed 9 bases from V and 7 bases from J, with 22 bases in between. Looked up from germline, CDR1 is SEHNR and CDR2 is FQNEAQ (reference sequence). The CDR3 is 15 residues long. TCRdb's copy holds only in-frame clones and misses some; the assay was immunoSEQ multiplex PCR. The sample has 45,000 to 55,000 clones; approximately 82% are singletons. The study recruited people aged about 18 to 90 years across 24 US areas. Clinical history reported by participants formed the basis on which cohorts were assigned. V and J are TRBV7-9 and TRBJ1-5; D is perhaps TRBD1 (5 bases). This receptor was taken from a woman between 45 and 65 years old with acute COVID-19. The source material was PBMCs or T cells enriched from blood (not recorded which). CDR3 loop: CASSSGESGRQPQHF. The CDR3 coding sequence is TGTGCCAGTTCCTCGGGGGAATCGGGGAGGCAGCCCCAGCATTTT.